A single sample gave rise to the 5 T cell receptor beta chains below, sequenced in a study of cytomegalovirus exposure and HLA in healthy donors listed by TCRdb under 2017. Library preparation employed the immunoSEQ multiplex PCR assay. The multiplex PCR relied on a mix of 60 forward primers for TCR Vbeta segments and 13 reverse primers for TCR Jbeta segments. The source is immuneACCESS, and TCRdb retained only in-frame sequences with V and J called. Part of the clones is not carried over; for the studies checked, unresolved V genes explain less than half of this, and the remainder is unexplained. This sample holds roughly 120,000 clones; 81% were observed only once. The ten largest clones capture around 2.3% of the sample. Sample: PBMCs. The receptors were sampled from a woman aged 40 to 50 in good health and CMV-seronegative.

Written as DNA, the CDR3 is TGTGCCAGCCGAACGTCTAGCGGGGGGGCAGATACGCAGTATTTT. Protein sequence: CASRTSSGGADTQYF. The chain recombines TRBV6-1 with TRBJ2-3; 12 nucleotides align to TRBD2. The CDR3 totals 15 residues. CDR1 and CDR2 from the germline V gene are MNHNS and SASEGT. With 8 bases clipped from V and 4 bases from J, the junction kept 7 bases outside the gene matches.

The J gene is TRBJ2-3, the V gene TRBV5-1, with 13 bases matching TRBD2. Germline V gives CDR1 SGHRS, CDR2 YFSETQ. V shed 4 bases and J 5 bases; nucleotides not matched to a gene: 13. CDR3 length: 18 residues. In DNA form, the CDR3 reads TGCGCCAGCAGCCATCCACCTGGACTAGCGGGAGTTCAAGATACGCAGTATTTT. It translates to CASSHPPGLAGVQDTQYF.

The rearrangement joins TRBV7-9 to TRBJ2-5; 8 bases align to TRBD2. Trimming removed 1 base from V and 3 bases from J; junction bases left unmatched: 4. CDR1 and CDR2 from the germline V gene are SEHNR and FQNEAQ (reference sequence). This CDR3 region has 15 residues. In DNA form, the CDR3 reads TGTGCCAGCAGCTTAGTACTAGCGGAAAAAGAGACCCAGTACTTC. Its protein product is CASSLVLAEKETQYF.

The chain carries TRBV9 and TRBJ2-7; TRBD2 might be the D (6 bases). Between the trimmed V and J ends, which lost 1 base and 2 bases, there was a span of 10 bases. The CDR3 spans 14 residues. The germline gives CDR1 SGDLS, CDR2 YYNGEE. The CDR3 loop is CASSVMAGPYEQYF. The CDR3 bases are TGTGCCAGCAGCGTAATGGCGGGGCCCTACGAGCAGTACTTC.

The chain carries TRBV5-6 and TRBJ2-1, with no clear D. The CDR3 totals 14 residues. Trimming removed 2 bases at V and 4 bases at J, with 10 bases between. From germline, CDR1 is SGHDT and CDR2 YYEEEE. The CDR3: CASSFNPGYNEQFF. The CDR3 coding sequence is TGTGCCAGCAGCTTTAATCCAGGATACAATGAGCAGTTCTTC.